This record concerns one T cell receptor beta chain sequence. Its antigen is undetermined. The method was immunoSEQ multiplex PCR; TCRdb's version includes in-frame clones alone and lacks a portion of them. The sample has approximately 510,000 clones; approximately 85% are singletons. V lost 4 bases and J 4 bases, leaving 14 bases between the germline ends. CDR1 and CDR2 from the germline V gene are MGHDK and SYGVNS. CDR3 length: 15 amino acids. The study drew its donors from healthy HIV-negative adults without recent acute infections or vaccinations. Only Caucasian adults living in Nashville, Tennessee made up the donor group. The data are from a study of shared clonotypes between healthy human individuals. Regarding the study as a whole: What limited the represented genetic and exposure-history diversity was the small number of donors. Sampling involved blood alone; tissue repertoires likely differ.

The receptor comes from a woman in her thirties or forties in good health. Some clones in this sample may be carry-over from other donors' samples. Sequencing was done on a sample of PBMCs. The gene calls are TRBV25-1 and TRBJ1-5; D is possibly TRBD1 (6 bases). The CDR3 spells CASSASGTRNQPQHF. The CDR3 region has the DNA TGTGCCAGCAGTGCATCGGGGACACGTAATCAGCCCCAGCATTTT.